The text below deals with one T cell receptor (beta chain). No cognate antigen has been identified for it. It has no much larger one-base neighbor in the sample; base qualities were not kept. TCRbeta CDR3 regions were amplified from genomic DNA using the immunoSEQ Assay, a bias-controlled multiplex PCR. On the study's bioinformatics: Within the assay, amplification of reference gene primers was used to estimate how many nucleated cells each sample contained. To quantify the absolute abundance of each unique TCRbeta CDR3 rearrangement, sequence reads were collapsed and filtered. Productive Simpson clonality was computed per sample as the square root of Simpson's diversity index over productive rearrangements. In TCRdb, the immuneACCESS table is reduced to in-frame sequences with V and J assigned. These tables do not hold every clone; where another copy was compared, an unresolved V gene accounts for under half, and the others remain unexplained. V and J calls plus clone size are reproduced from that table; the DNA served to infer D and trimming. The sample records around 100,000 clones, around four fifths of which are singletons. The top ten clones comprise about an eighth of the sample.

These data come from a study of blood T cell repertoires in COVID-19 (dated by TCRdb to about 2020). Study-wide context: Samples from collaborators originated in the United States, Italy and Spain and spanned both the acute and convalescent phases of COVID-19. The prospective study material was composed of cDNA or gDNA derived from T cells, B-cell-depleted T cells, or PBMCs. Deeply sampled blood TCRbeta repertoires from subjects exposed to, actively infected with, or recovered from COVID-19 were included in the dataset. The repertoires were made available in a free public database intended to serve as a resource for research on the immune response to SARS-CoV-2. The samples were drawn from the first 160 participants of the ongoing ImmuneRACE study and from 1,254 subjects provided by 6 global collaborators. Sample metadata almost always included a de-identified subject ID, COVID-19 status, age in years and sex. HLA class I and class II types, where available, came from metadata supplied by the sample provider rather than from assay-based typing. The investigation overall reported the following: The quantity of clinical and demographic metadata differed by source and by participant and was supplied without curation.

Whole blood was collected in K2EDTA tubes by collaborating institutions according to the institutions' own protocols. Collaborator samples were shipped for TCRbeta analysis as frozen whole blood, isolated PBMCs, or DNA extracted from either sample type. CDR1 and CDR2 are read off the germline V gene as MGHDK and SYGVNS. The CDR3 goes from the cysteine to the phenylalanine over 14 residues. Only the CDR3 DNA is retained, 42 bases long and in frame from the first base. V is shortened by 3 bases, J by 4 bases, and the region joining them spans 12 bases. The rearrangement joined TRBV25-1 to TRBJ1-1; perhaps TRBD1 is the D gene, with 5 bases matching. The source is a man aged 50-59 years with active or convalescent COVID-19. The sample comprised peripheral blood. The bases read TGTGCCAGCAGTGACTCGGGGGGGACCACTGAAGCTTTCTTT. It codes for CASSDSGGTTEAFF. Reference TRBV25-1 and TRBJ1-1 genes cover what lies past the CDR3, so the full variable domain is EADIYQTPRYLVIGTGKKITLECSQTMGHDKMYWYQQDPGMELHLIHYSYGVNSTEKGDLSSESTVSRIRTEHFPLTLESARPSHTSQYLCASSDSGGTTEAFFGQGTRLTVV.